This T cell receptor (beta chain) emerged from a study of blood T cell repertoires in COVID-19. Study-level background: Italy, Spain and the United States were the sources of the convalescent and acute COVID-19 samples. Sources were T cells, B-cell-depleted T cells, or PBMCs; the material itself was cDNA or gDNA.

Original data processing: Estimated nucleated cell counts came from reference gene primer amplification. Repertoires were generated with immunoSEQ multiplex PCR, while TCRdb's copy carries only in-frame clones and drops some. That table supplies the V and J calls and clone size; D and trimming were determined from the DNA. The repertoire includes approximately 80,000 clones, approximately 78% of them detected once, and under 35% sits in the top ten. V gave up 2 bases and J gave up 5 bases, with 17 bases separating them. The CDR3 runs 16 residues. The germline V gene has CDR1 SGHDN and CDR2 FVKESK. V and J are TRBV14 and TRBJ2-3, with TRBD2 as a possible D gene (5 bases). Sequenced material: peripheral blood. The sequence was collected from a human donor in a cohort sampled during active COVID-19. CDR3 amino acids: CASSQRPSIGGDTQYF. DNA of the CDR3: TGTGCCAGCAGCCAACGTCCTAGCATCGGAGGAGATACGCAGTATTTT.